The clone carrying this T cell receptor (beta chain) turned up a few times. The data originate from a study of regulatory T cells in long-lasting Graves disease. Sequencing libraries for TCR beta were prepared with iRepertoire HTBI primers and Arm-PCR of CDR3 regions. TCRdb analysed the multiplex PCR reads with MiXCR anew, one entry per CDR3 protein. The sample yields 450,000 to 500,000 distinct CDR3 sequences, 15% to 20% seen once. Noted time point: newly diagnosed GD, antithyroid drugs for less than 3 months. RNA extracted from PBMCs served as the sequencing template. After removal of 4 bases from V and 7 bases from J, the junction contained 6 bases not matched to a gene. In germline, CDR1 is MGHRA, CDR2 YSYEKL. This CDR3 has 15 residues. These data also featured in a second study, about T cells in Graves' hyperthyroidism and ophthalmopathy. That work states: HTBI primers were the set used in a first-round RT-PCR of the TCR CDR3.

The chain combines TRBV4-1 with TRBJ2-1, with TRBD2 matching 11 bases. The receptor's source is a man aged 35-49 years with Graves disease. The input for sequencing was peripheral blood mononuclear cells (PBMCs), taken at new diagnosis, from a patient treated with antithyroid drugs. The CDR3 nucleotides are TGCGCCAGCAGCCTACTAGCGGGAGCGCGAAATGAGCAGTTCTTC. Protein product: CASSLLAGARNEQFF.